The clone carrying this TCR beta chain was counted only a few times. Antigen specificity is unknown. This specimen comes from a study of cytomegalovirus exposure and HLA in healthy donors. Turning to the study itself: Early release data held 85 million or so unique TCRs from HLA-typed donors.

The CDR3 covers 14 residues. Trimming left V 4 bases short and J 8 bases short, with 17 bases between. Looked up from germline, CDR1 is KGHSH and CDR2 is LQKENI. Primers: 60 Vbeta forward and 13 Jbeta reverse. TCRdb's copy holds only in-frame clones and misses some; the assay was immunoSEQ multiplex PCR. The top ten clones hold about 1.5% of a sample with 170,000 or so clones, just over 75% of them seen once. Findings and limits, study-wide: Rarity marked most TCR sequences, yet some public TCRs occurred in many donors.

The receptor comes from a woman in her twenties or thirties in good health and CMV-seropositive. V gene TRBV18 combines with J gene TRBJ1-2, with D tentatively TRBD1 (6 bases). Sequencing input: PBMCs. The CDR3 DNA is TGTGCCAGCTCACTTTCGACAGGCTCGGAAGGCTACACCTTC. Residues: CASSLSTGSEGYTF.